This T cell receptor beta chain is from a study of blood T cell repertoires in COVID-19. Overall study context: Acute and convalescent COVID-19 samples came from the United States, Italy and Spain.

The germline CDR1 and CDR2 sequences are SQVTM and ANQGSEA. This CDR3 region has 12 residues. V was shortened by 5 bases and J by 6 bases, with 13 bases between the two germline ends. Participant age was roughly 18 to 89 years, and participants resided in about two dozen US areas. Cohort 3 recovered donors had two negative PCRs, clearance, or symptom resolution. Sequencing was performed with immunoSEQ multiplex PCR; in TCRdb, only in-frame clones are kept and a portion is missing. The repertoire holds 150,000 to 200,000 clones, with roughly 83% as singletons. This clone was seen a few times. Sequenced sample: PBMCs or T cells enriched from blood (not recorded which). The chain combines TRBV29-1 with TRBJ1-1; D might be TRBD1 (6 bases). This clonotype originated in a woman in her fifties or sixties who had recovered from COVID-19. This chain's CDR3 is CSVKLPGAEAFF. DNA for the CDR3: TGCAGCGTTAAACTCCCAGGGGCTGAAGCTTTCTTT.